A selection of T cell receptor beta chains follows, all from one sample in a study of beta chain features in type 1 diabetes. The table came from immunoSEQ multiplex PCR; TCRdb's copy has only in-frame clones and leaves some out. The repertoire holds about 450,000 clones, with 11% as singletons. Sequences were obtained from naive CD4+ T cells from blood. These receptors came from a woman between 18 and 30 years old in good health. CDR3s include the opening cysteine and the closing phenylalanine or tryptophan. A D gene is named only where the DNA matches it firmly. Rows may omit the clone size; those that give it use once, few, many or a size class.

>TRBV15|TRBJ2-1|few|-
CATSRDLVEQFF
TGTGCCACCAGCAGAGATCTCGTTGAGCAGTTCTTC
>TRBV11-1|TRBJ2-3|few|-
CASRKSPSSTDTQYF
TGTGCCAGCAGGAAGAGCCCGTCATCCACAGATACGCAGTATTTT
>TRBV15|TRBJ1-1|-|-
CATSYYFLQGEAFF
TGTGCCACCAGCTACTATTTTTTACAGGGTGAAGCTTTCTTT
>TRBV2|TRBJ2-1|-|-
CASSEATLYNEQFF
TGTGCCAGCAGTGAAGCTACGCTATACAATGAGCAGTTCTTC
>TRBV7-9|TRBJ1-4|few|TRBD1
CASSSRGPGEKLFF
TGTGCCAGCAGCTCCAGGGGGCCAGGTGAAAAACTGTTTTTT
>TRBV12-5|TRBJ2-1|-|TRBD2
CASGLLRLAGGGDEQFF
TGTGCTAGTGGTTTGCTCCGACTAGCGGGAGGTGGTGATGAGCAGTTCTTC
>TRBV4-3|TRBJ2-1|few|TRBD2
CASSQGGGSTGEQFF
TGCGCCAGCAGCCAAGGGGGCGGGAGCACTGGTGAGCAGTTCTTC
>TRBV29-1|TRBJ1-3|-|TRBD1
CSARDSLPSGNTIYF
TGCAGCGCACGGGACAGCCTCCCCTCTGGAAACACCATATATTTT
>TRBV29-1|TRBJ1-1|few|-
CSASWAGYEAFF
TGCAGCGCTTCCTGGGCGGGATATGAAGCTTTCTTT
>TRBV30|TRBJ2-7|-|-
CAWTVGHYPAYEQYF
TGTGCCTGGACGGTGGGACATTATCCCGCCTACGAGCAGTACTTC